A selection of T cell receptor beta chains follows, all from one sample in a study of cytomegalovirus exposure and HLA in healthy donors. Clones were sequenced by immunoSEQ multiplex PCR, and TCRdb holds only the in-frame ones, with some missing. The data contain 200,000 or so clones, nearly 80% of them singletons. Sequencing used PBMCs. The receptors were gathered from a woman aged 25-40 years in good health and CMV-seropositive. Both conserved end residues are part of each CDR3. D genes are given only for firm matches. Clone size appears in some rows only: once, few, many, or a class for an expanded clone.

V: TRBV15; size: .; J: TRBJ2-3; D: .; CDR3: CASAVRQPYTDTQYF; DNA: TGTGCCTCAGCCGTCCGACAGCCTTACACAGATACGCAGTATTTT
V: TRBV7-9; size: many; J: TRBJ2-7; D: .; CDR3: CASREPGYDEQYF; DNA: TGTGCCAGCAGGGAGCCCGGGTACGACGAGCAGTACTTC
V: TRBV18; size: .; J: TRBJ2-1; D: TRBD1; CDR3: CASSLRQGYNEQFF; DNA: TGTGCCAGCTCACTAAGACAGGGATACAATGAGCAGTTCTTC
V: TRBV18; size: .; J: TRBJ2-2; D: TRBD2; CDR3: CASSPGLASGELFF; DNA: TGTGCCAGCTCACCGGGACTAGCGTCCGGGGAGCTGTTTTTT
V: TRBV10-1; size: .; J: TRBJ2-3; D: .; CDR3: CASSESGSWDTQYF; DNA: TGCGCCAGCAGTGAGTCAGGTAGCTGGGATACGCAGTATTTT
V: TRBV4-1; size: few; J: TRBJ2-5; D: TRBD2; CDR3: CASTPGGGIQETQYF; DNA: TGCGCCAGCACCCCGGGAGGGGGGATCCAAGAGACCCAGTACTTC
V: TRBV6-1; size: .; J: TRBJ2-7; D: .; CDR3: CASRVEFYEQYF; DNA: TGTGCCAGCAGGGTGGAGTTCTACGAGCAGTACTTC
V: TRBV5-1; size: .; J: TRBJ1-1; D: .; CDR3: CASSPTGRIEAFF; DNA: TGCGCCAGCAGCCCCACAGGGCGTATTGAAGCTTTCTTT
V: TRBV4-2; size: .; J: TRBJ2-5; D: TRBD1; CDR3: CASSRWTGRETQYF; DNA: TGTGCCAGCAGCCGCTGGACAGGGCGGGAGACCCAGTACTTC
V: TRBV19; size: .; J: TRBJ1-1; D: .; CDR3: CASTPGVTNTEAFF; DNA: TGTGCCAGTACCCCGGGGGTTACGAACACTGAAGCTTTCTTT
V: TRBV27; size: few; J: TRBJ2-7; D: TRBD2; CDR3: CASSLGPSWTSGRAGYEQYF; DNA: TGTGCCAGCAGTTTGGGTCCCTCGTGGACTAGCGGGAGGGCTGGGTACGAGCAGTACTTC
V: TRBV11-2; size: .; J: TRBJ1-3; D: TRBD1; CDR3: CASSLVGGTASGNTIYF; DNA: TGTGCCAGCAGCTTAGTAGGCGGGACAGCCTCTGGAAACACCATATATTTT
V: TRBV7-9; size: .; J: TRBJ2-3; D: .; CDR3: CASSPKGDTQYF; DNA: TGTGCCAGCAGCCCGAAGGGGGATACGCAGTATTTT
V: TRBV30; size: .; J: TRBJ2-1; D: TRBD2; CDR3: CAWSFRTSGVRKNNEQFF; DNA: TGTGCCTGGAGTTTTCGGACTAGCGGGGTCCGGAAGAACAATGAGCAGTTCTTC
V: TRBV27; size: .; J: TRBJ2-7; D: TRBD1; CDR3: CASSLNGQGTREQYF; DNA: TGTGCCAGCAGTTTAAACGGACAGGGGACGCGCGAGCAGTACTTC
V: TRBV2; size: .; J: TRBJ2-3; D: .; CDR3: CASSEEARSTDTQYF; DNA: TGTGCCAGCAGTGAGGAAGCGCGTAGCACAGATACGCAGTATTTT
V: TRBV7-9; size: .; J: TRBJ2-1; D: .; CDR3: CASSPGQNNEQFF; DNA: TGTGCCAGCAGCCCAGGACAGAACAATGAGCAGTTCTTC
V: TRBV7-9; size: .; J: TRBJ1-1; D: .; CDR3: CAGRAGNTEAFF; DNA: TGTGCCGGCCGAGCAGGGAACACTGAAGCTTTCTTT
V: TRBV10-3; size: .; J: TRBJ2-7; D: TRBD1; CDR3: CAFQGAGSYEQYF; DNA: TGTGCCTTCCAGGGGGCGGGATCCTACGAGCAGTACTTC
V: TRBV5-1; size: once; J: TRBJ2-5; D: .; CDR3: CASSFYRESQYF; DNA: TGCGCCAGCAGCTTTTACAGGGAAAGCCAGTACTTC
V: TRBV7-2; size: .; J: TRBJ2-5; D: TRBD2; CDR3: CASSLGSGGIETQYF; DNA: TGTGCCAGCAGCTTAGGTAGCGGGGGAATTGAGACCCAGTACTTC
V: TRBV27; size: .; J: TRBJ1-1; D: .; CDR3: CASSLSRNTEAFF; DNA: TGTGCCAGCAGTCTTTCCAGGAACACTGAAGCTTTCTTT
V: TRBV11-3; size: .; J: TRBJ2-1; D: .; CDR3: CASSLIRSGGEQFF; DNA: TGTGCCAGCAGCTTAATTCGATCCGGGGGTGAGCAGTTCTTC
V: TRBV15; size: .; J: TRBJ2-1; D: TRBD1; CDR3: CATSRDRGQGAYEQFF; DNA: TGTGCCACCAGCAGAGATAGGGGACAGGGGGCCTATGAGCAGTTCTTC
V: TRBV5-8; size: .; J: TRBJ1-5; D: .; CDR3: CASSFSQAFLGPQHF; DNA: TGTGCCAGCAGCTTTTCACAGGCTTTTTTAGGGCCCCAGCATTTT
V: TRBV7-2; size: .; J: TRBJ1-1; D: TRBD1; CDR3: CASSYSPGTGVTEAFF; DNA: TGTGCCAGCAGTTATTCACCCGGGACAGGGGTGACTGAAGCTTTCTTT
V: TRBV5-1; size: .; J: TRBJ1-1; D: TRBD1; CDR3: CASTIGGGAGITEAFF; DNA: TGCGCCAGCACCATTGGAGGGGGCGCCGGAATCACTGAAGCTTTCTTT
V: TRBV11-2; size: .; J: TRBJ2-7; D: .; CDR3: CASSSFLNSHEQYF; DNA: TGTGCCAGCAGCTCCTTTCTAAATAGTCACGAGCAGTACTTC
V: TRBV6-5; size: .; J: TRBJ2-7; D: .; CDR3: CASKAVSYEQYF; DNA: TGTGCCAGCAAAGCCGTATCCTACGAGCAGTACTTC
V: TRBV7-9; size: .; J: TRBJ1-2; D: .; CDR3: CASSRDTFANYGYTF; DNA: TGTGCCAGCAGCCGAGACACCTTCGCTAACTATGGCTACACCTTC
V: TRBV5-6; size: .; J: TRBJ1-1; D: .; CDR3: CASSLWGGGNTEAFF; DNA: TGTGCCAGCAGCTTGTGGGGGGGAGGGAACACTGAAGCTTTCTTT
V: TRBV7-2; size: .; J: TRBJ1-4; D: TRBD1; CDR3: CASSRNRGREKLFF; DNA: TGTGCCAGCAGCAGAAACAGGGGGCGGGAAAAACTGTTTTTT
V: TRBV7-9; size: .; J: TRBJ2-6; D: TRBD2; CDR3: CASSQRDVGSGANVLTF; DNA: TGTGCCAGCAGCCAGCGGGACGTAGGCTCTGGGGCCAACGTCCTGACTTTC
V: TRBV5-6; size: .; J: TRBJ2-7; D: TRBD2; CDR3: CASSILAERLYEQYF; DNA: TGTGCCAGCAGCATTCTAGCGGAACGGCTCTACGAGCAGTACTTC
V: TRBV7-9; size: .; J: TRBJ2-3; D: TRBD1; CDR3: CASSSDLGTGGRYF; DNA: TGTGCCAGCAGCTCAGATCTCGGGACAGGGGGAAGGTATTTT
V: TRBV27; size: few; J: TRBJ1-1; D: TRBD1; CDR3: CASSLDRGTEAFF; DNA: TGTGCCAGCAGTCTTGACAGGGGGACTGAAGCTTTCTTT
V: TRBV5-1; size: .; J: TRBJ1-1; D: TRBD1; CDR3: CASSERGRGTEAFF; DNA: TGCGCCAGCAGCGAGAGGGGGCGCGGTACTGAAGCTTTCTTT
V: TRBV19; size: .; J: TRBJ1-1; D: .; CDR3: CATPNPGGPYGAFF; DNA: TGTGCCACCCCGAATCCGGGGGGCCCATATGGAGCTTTCTTT
V: TRBV15; size: .; J: TRBJ2-1; D: TRBD1; CDR3: CATSPTGEYYNEQFF; DNA: TGTGCCACCAGCCCTACAGGGGAGTACTACAATGAGCAGTTCTTC
V: TRBV19; size: .; J: TRBJ1-5; D: TRBD1; CDR3: CASSIGTGTLKPQHF; DNA: TGTGCCAGTAGTATAGGGACAGGGACTTTGAAGCCCCAGCATTTT
V: TRBV15; size: .; J: TRBJ1-5; D: .; CDR3: CATSSTGFQPQHF; DNA: TGTGCCACCAGCAGCACAGGGTTCCAGCCCCAGCATTTT
V: TRBV2; size: .; J: TRBJ2-7; D: TRBD1; CDR3: CASSDWVQGRTGGAYEQYF; DNA: TGTGCCAGCAGTGACTGGGTACAAGGACGGACAGGGGGAGCCTACGAGCAGTACTTC
V: TRBV18; size: .; J: TRBJ2-3; D: .; CDR3: CASSVPAIARADTQYF; DNA: TGTGCCAGCTCCGTTCCCGCTATTGCTCGAGCAGATACGCAGTATTTT
V: TRBV14; size: .; J: TRBJ2-3; D: TRBD2; CDR3: CASSPLAGDTDTQYF; DNA: TGTGCCAGCAGCCCACTAGCGGGGGACACAGATACGCAGTATTTT
V: TRBV7-8; size: once; J: TRBJ2-7; D: .; CDR3: CASSSLARNIHEQYF; DNA: TGTGCCAGCAGCTCCTTGGCCAGGAATATCCACGAGCAGTACTTC
V: TRBV4-3; size: .; J: TRBJ2-2; D: .; CDR3: CASSQQVAGTGELFF; DNA: TGCGCCAGCAGCCAACAGGTAGCAGGGACCGGGGAGCTGTTTTTT
V: TRBV6-1; size: .; J: TRBJ1-1; D: .; CDR3: CASSEANRVRTEAFF; DNA: TGTGCCAGCAGTGAAGCGAACCGGGTCCGCACTGAAGCTTTCTTT
V: TRBV7-9; size: .; J: TRBJ2-3; D: TRBD1; CDR3: CASRRQGLDTQYF; DNA: TGTGCCAGCAGACGACAGGGGTTAGATACGCAGTATTTT
V: TRBV18; size: .; J: TRBJ2-1; D: TRBD2; CDR3: CASSPILLAEQFF; DNA: TGTGCCAGCTCACCCATTTTACTAGCGGAGCAGTTCTTC
V: TRBV28; size: .; J: TRBJ2-7; D: .; CDR3: CASVGWQGRPYEQYF; DNA: TGTGCCAGCGTCGGATGGCAGGGGCGACCCTACGAGCAGTACTTC
V: TRBV4-2; size: few; J: TRBJ2-1; D: TRBD2; CDR3: CASSPTSSGRDNEQFF; DNA: TGTGCCAGCAGTCCCACGTCTAGCGGGAGAGACAATGAGCAGTTCTTC
V: TRBV5-4; size: few; J: TRBJ2-7; D: TRBD1; CDR3: CASSWGRDRAHYEQYF; DNA: TGTGCCAGCAGCTGGGGCCGGGACAGGGCCCACTACGAGCAGTACTTC
V: TRBV28; size: .; J: TRBJ2-1; D: .; CDR3: CASSLSSSYNEQFF; DNA: TGTGCCAGCAGTTTATCCAGCTCCTACAATGAGCAGTTCTTC
V: TRBV10-3; size: .; J: TRBJ1-2; D: TRBD1; CDR3: CAIGTTGEGNYGYTF; DNA: TGTGCCATCGGGACCACAGGGGAAGGTAACTATGGCTACACCTTC
V: TRBV7-7; size: .; J: TRBJ2-1; D: .; CDR3: CASSPSPGDNEQFF; DNA: TGTGCTAGCAGCCCTAGCCCGGGGGACAATGAGCAGTTCTTC
V: TRBV10-3; size: few; J: TRBJ2-7; D: .; CDR3: CAISDQGHEQYF; DNA: TGTGCCATCAGTGATCAGGGGCACGAGCAGTACTTC
V: TRBV6-1; size: .; J: TRBJ2-7; D: TRBD2; CDR3: CASSEVKERGYEQYF; DNA: TGTGCCAGCAGTGAAGTGAAGGAGCGGGGCTACGAGCAGTACTTC